Sequencing of this T cell receptor (beta chain) was carried out in a study of beta chain features in type 1 diabetes (dated by TCRdb to the late 2010s). About the study as a whole: Patients and healthy donors did not differ in mean age, gender distribution, total cell number or subset yield. Naive and central memory subsets were obtained from all 30 or so donors, but regulatory and stem cell-like memory subsets were isolated from only 8 patients and roughly 8 healthy donors. A total of over 95,000,000 sorted cells were examined across all samples, and RNA yield correlated strongly with the number of cells per subset. The study compared the TCRB repertoires of sorted circulating CD4+ T cell subsets in recently diagnosed type 1 diabetes patients with those in matched healthy donors.

Regarding this clone: Its cognate antigen has yet to be identified. No much larger clone is present one base from it, and per-base qualities are unavailable.

The entire amount of isolated RNA was reverse transcribed using the High Capacity cDNA Reverse Transcription Kit, so the sequenced TCRB transcripts were expressed ones. Naive, central memory and regulatory T cell samples underwent deep immunoSEQ sequencing, averaging about 3.57 million total reads per sample. Sorted cells were lysed in RLT buffer, and RNA was extracted using DNase-treated RNeasy Micro or Mini kits according to cell number. To prevent cross-contamination, every cell subset was processed on its own, while patient and healthy donor samples were processed together. Using the immunoSEQ multiplex PCR, TCRB sequences were amplified from cDNA into 87-bp fragments spanning the CDR3 region. Amplicons were sequenced on the Illumina HiSeq platform. In the source study's methods: PCR bias was computationally corrected using synthetic template baselines, reads within Hamming distance 2 were collapsed, and singletons that could not be merged were discarded. Reads were aligned against IMGT to assign V, D and J genes, CDR3 length and insertions or deletions at six rearrangement sites. Clonotype counts were normalized to sorted cell number within each subset before computing true diversity and Gini coefficients with the tcR R package. Repertoire sharing was quantified using the overlap coefficient calculated on TCRB nucleotide sequences. TCRdb obtained this table from immuneACCESS and retained in-frame rearrangements with V and J assigned. These tables miss some clones; where compared with another copy, unresolved V genes account for less than half of the shortfall, and the remainder is unexplained. V, J and clone size derive from that table, while D and trimming were established from the DNA sequence. The sample table contains 100,000 to 150,000 clones; only one count was recorded for around 16% of them. 2.6% of the sample goes to the ten largest clones.

At the junction V is shortened by 7 bases and J by 7 bases; bases outside the gene matches: 13. From a lookup of the germline V gene, CDR1 and CDR2 are SQVTM and ANQGSEA. From its cysteine to its phenylalanine, the CDR3 spans 15 amino acids. The retained sequence is limited to the CDR3, 45 bases, with the frame set at the first base. The research as a whole found: Because cDNA rather than genomic DNA was sequenced, highly expressing activated cells could have been over-represented, although no difference in activation and CD3 levels was found between groups. PCR might favor shorter templates, but patient and control samples were amplified and corrected together, so any skew would affect both groups equally. The naive, central memory and regulatory TCRB repertoires appeared to resemble one another more closely among patients than among healthy donors. Fewer insertions and more nucleotide deletions at VDJ recombination sites were observed in patients with type 1 diabetes, implying thymic rearrangement abnormalities. HLA sub-analyses involved small numbers of individuals, so any influence of HLA type on TCRB rearrangement remained unresolved. In all four CD4+ subsets, TCRB CDR3 length was moderately but significantly shorter in type 1 diabetes patients.

From each donor, a single peripheral blood sample of around 120 mL on average was drawn into heparinised tubes. Using a panel that included CD45RO, CCR7, CD25, CD127, CD95 and CD27, naive, central memory, regulatory and stem cell-like memory CD4+ T cells were sorted on a BD FACSAria II. All sorted populations exceeded 98% purity. PBMCs were separated immediately by Lymphoprep density gradient centrifugation and were stained directly, without being cultured. So that batch effects would be minimized, each experiment stained and sorted samples in pairs, pairing one healthy donor with one patient. Sequenced material: central memory CD4+ T cells from blood. The TCR comes from a man aged 18 to 30 with type 1 diabetes. The chain uses TRBV29-1 and TRBJ2-2, with 9 bases in between that match TRBD1. The nucleotide sequence is given as TGCAGCGCGGGGAAACAGGGGGCGCCGGGCGGGGAGCTGTTTTTT. Its translation is CSAGKQGAPGGELFF.